This T cell receptor (beta chain) was found in a study of OX40 agonist ivuxolimab in advanced cancers. Study details: From roughly 20 to 79 years was the age range, with a mean of roughly 59 years, and over 70% were male. Study outcomes and limitations: Expanded clones tended on average to be more numerous among CD8+ T cells than CD4+.

Germline lookup yields CDR1 SEHNR and CDR2 FQNEAQ (reference sequence). This CDR3 region has 15 residues. Unmatched junction bases numbered 10, after V lost 5 bases and J lost 4 bases. Patients were excluded for autoimmune disease history or systemic immunosuppression. The data were produced by immunoSEQ multiplex PCR, yet TCRdb's version contains in-frame clones alone and is incomplete. The sample has 30,000 to 35,000 clones, more than 60% seen once. A word on this clone: The antigen remains unidentified.

The gene calls are TRBV7-9 and TRBJ2-5; TRBD2 matches 7 bases. This receptor was identified in an adult with an advanced solid tumor such as melanoma, head and neck, liver or kidney cancer. Material: CD4+ or CD8+ T cells sorted from blood, obtained in a trial of the OX40 agonist ivuxolimab. The CDR3 nucleotides are TGTGCCAGCAGCCAAGGGTGGGGGGGTCGAGAGACCCAGTACTTC. Encoded protein: CASSQGWGGRETQYF.